Reported below is one TCR beta chain. The target of this receptor is not known. No much larger clone is present one base from it, and per-base qualities are unavailable. V is trimmed back by 4 bases and J by 7 bases, and the junction contains 8 bases that no gene match accounts for. CDR1 and CDR2 are read off the germline V gene as SNHLY and FYNNEI. The CDR3 sequence holds 14 residues, the cysteine and phenylalanine included. Only the CDR3 part of the read is kept: 42 bases, read in frame from the first base. The data stem from a study of cytomegalovirus exposure and HLA in healthy donors (dated by TCRdb to the late 2010s). Regarding the research as a whole: According to a later analysis, the roughly 120 validation repertoires were produced on the same platform as the 680 or so repertoires of the first cohort. The study was designed to test whether signatures of past pathogen exposure could be identified by cataloging public T cell receptors. A separate validation cohort of 100 to 150 different subjects was used in addition to the approximately 670-subject first cohort. To predict cytomegalovirus infection status, the study brought together high-throughput TCR immunosequencing, statistical association of individual TCRs with disease status, and machine learning. What the research found in general, with its limitations: In a later analysis, TCRs clustered in the first cohort were found to also tend to co-occur in the approximately 110 validation repertoires, with approximately 95% of cluster scores above 0. Most TCR sequences were observed very rarely across donors, whereas some public TCRs were present in many individuals. A later analysis lacked HLA typing for the validation cohort, so it scored co-occurrence in that cohort across all 110 or so repertoires. The study listed 164 TCR beta chains as associated with cytomegalovirus. According to the authors, the approach could potentially be generalized to other disease states and immunological phenotypes. Cytomegalovirus status was reported to be diagnosed by the classifier with high specificity and sensitivity in both the original and validation cohorts. In vitro tests confirmed that a few of the cytomegalovirus-associated TCR beta chains recognize cytomegalovirus antigens.

Separate from the roughly 630-subject first cohort, the validation cohort of roughly 130 subjects was the group to which the donors belonged. Library generation was performed with the immunoSEQ multiplex PCR assay. From the authors' description of their analysis: A statistical classification framework was built to diagnose cytomegalovirus status from the catalog of TCR beta chain sequences. TCRdb carries this immuneACCESS record with in-frame sequences only. Its versions omit some clonotypes, under half of them owing to an unresolved V gene in the studies checked, with the rest unexplained. V and J calls and clone size are given by that table; D and trimming were obtained from the DNA. The sample records tens of thousands of clones, 90% to 95% of which are singletons. The top ten hold about 0.61% of the sample.

The TCR comes from a man in his late teens or twenties in good health and CMV-seronegative. The sequencing sample was made of PBMCs. Rearrangement joined TRBV2 to TRBJ1-2, and 8 junction bases match TRBD1. The DNA sequence follows: TGTGCCAGCAGTGGCAGTCAGGGGGCGCGTGGCTACACCTTC. Translated, this is CASSGSQGARGYTF.